The 9 T cell receptor beta chains listed next were all sequenced from one sample in a study of CD8+ T cells in alopecia areata. Treatment specified: oral pan-JAK inhibitor, 5-10 mg twice daily. After isolation, RNA underwent reverse transcription to generate cDNA as the sequencing template. The table came from immunoSEQ multiplex PCR; TCRdb's copy has only in-frame clones and leaves some out. This table has roughly 120,000 clones, roughly 50% appearing once. Source: CD8+ T cells sorted from blood, taken at week 24, from a patient treated with tofacitinib. All receptors come from a human donor with alopecia areata.

This chain joins TRBV13 and TRBJ1-4, with D tentatively TRBD1 (5 bases). The CDR3 totals 15 residues. CDR1 and CDR2 (germline): PRHDT, FYEKMQ (reference sequence). V lost 5 bases to trimming and J lost 8 bases, with 18 bases between them. The CDR3 DNA is TGTGCCAGCAGCAACCAGCTCAGGGCCGAAGAAAAACTGTTTTTT. Translated: CASSNQLRAEEKLFF.

The chain combines TRBV11-2 with TRBJ1-2; no definite D call. The V and J ends lost 5 bases and 8 bases respectively, with 18 bases between them. CDR1 and CDR2 (germline): SGHAT, FQNNGV. The CDR3 runs to 14 residues. Here the CDR3 reads CASSVDGLLRGYTF. The CDR3 coding sequence is TGTGCCAGCAGCGTGGACGGACTGTTACGGGGCTACACCTTC.

The rearrangement uses TRBV30 and TRBJ2-7; no firm D call. This CDR3 region has 12 residues. V was trimmed by 2 bases and J by 6 bases, leaving 11 bases between them. Germline CDR1 and CDR2: GTSNPN and SVGIG (reference sequence). The CDR3 nucleotides are TGTGCCTGGAGTCGTCCGAATCGCGAGCAGTACTTC. This translates into CAWSRPNREQYF.

The sample holds a few counts of this clone. The chain uses TRBV19 and TRBJ2-1; TRBD1 aligns across 9 bases. The V segment lost 3 bases and the J segment 4 bases; nucleotides outside the gene matches: 1. The CDR3 runs 14 residues. CDR1 LNHDA and CDR2 SQIVND come from the germline V gene (reference sequence). The CDR3 loop reads CASSMGTGYNEQFF. DNA for the CDR3: TGTGCCAGTAGTATGGGGACAGGGTACAATGAGCAGTTCTTC.

The chain employs TRBV7-9 and TRBJ2-1, with D hard to call. Trimming stripped 4 bases from V and 5 bases from J, with 12 bases between. Looked up from germline, CDR1 is SEHNR and CDR2 is FQNEAQ (reference sequence). The CDR3 is made up of 14 amino acids. The CDR3 nucleotides read TGTGCCAGCAGCTCCCTAGGTTCCCACAATGAGCAGTTCTTC. Translating gives CASSSLGSHNEQFF.

The chain links TRBV27 to TRBJ2-7; D ambiguous. CDR1 and CDR2 (germline): MNHEY, SMNVEV (reference sequence). Trimming took 6 bases from V and 0 from J, leaving 9 bases between them. The length of the CDR3 is 13 residues. The CDR3 reads CASRGTDSYEQYF. CDR3 DNA: TGTGCCAGCAGGGGAACGGACTCCTACGAGCAGTACTTC.

The J gene is TRBJ2-1, the V gene TRBV25-1; D perhaps matches TRBD1 (5 bases). V was pared by 2 bases and J by 4 bases, with 6 bases between. CDR3 length equals 13 residues. CDR1 is MGHDK and CDR2 is SYGVNS in the germline V gene. The CDR3 nucleotides are TGTGCCAGCAGTGAAAGGGGATACAATGAGCAGTTCTTC. Protein product: CASSERGYNEQFF.

This clone has only one observation. The chain uses TRBV27 and TRBJ2-7; 8 nucleotides match TRBD1. The CDR3 runs to 15 residues. Unmatched junction bases numbered 9, after V lost 2 bases and J lost 6 bases. The germline V gene encodes CDR1 MNHEY and CDR2 SMNVEV (reference sequence). The CDR3 sequence is CASSLRRAGGGEQYF. The CDR3 DNA follows: TGTGCCAGCAGTTTACGACGGGCAGGGGGCGGCGAGCAGTACTTC.

The V call is TRBV19, the J call TRBJ2-5; D is perhaps TRBD1 (6 bases). V was cut by 1 base and J by 5 bases, with 8 bases left in between. The CDR3 is made up of 13 amino acids. The germline V gene encodes CDR1 LNHDA and CDR2 SQIVND (reference sequence). DNA of the CDR3: TGTGCCAGTAGTATAGGGGGGCTCGAGACCCAGTACTTC. Translated: CASSIGGLETQYF.